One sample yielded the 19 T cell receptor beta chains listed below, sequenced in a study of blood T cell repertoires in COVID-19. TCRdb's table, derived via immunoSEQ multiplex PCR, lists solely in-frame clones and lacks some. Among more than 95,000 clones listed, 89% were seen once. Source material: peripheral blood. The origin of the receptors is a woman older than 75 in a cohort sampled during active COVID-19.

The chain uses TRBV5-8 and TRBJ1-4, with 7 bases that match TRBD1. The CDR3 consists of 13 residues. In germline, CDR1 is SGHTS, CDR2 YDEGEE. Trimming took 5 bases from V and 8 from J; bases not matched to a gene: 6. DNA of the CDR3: TGTGCCAGCAGTAGGGGGCTTGGAGAAAAACTGTTTTTT. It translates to CASSRGLGEKLFF.

The CDR3 DNA is TGCAGCGCTCCGACAACGGGGTTGAACACTGAAGCTTTCTTT. Residues: CSAPTTGLNTEAFF. The rearrangement uses TRBV29-1 and TRBJ1-1; the D is unclear. The germline V gene has CDR1 SQVTM and CDR2 ANQGSEA. V dropped 7 bases and J dropped 0 bases, with 15 bases sitting between them. This CDR3 is built from 14 residues.

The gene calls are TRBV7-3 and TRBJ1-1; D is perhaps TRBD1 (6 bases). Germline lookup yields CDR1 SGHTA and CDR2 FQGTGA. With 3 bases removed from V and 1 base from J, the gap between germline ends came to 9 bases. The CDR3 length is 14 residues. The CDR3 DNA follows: TGTGCCAGCAGCTTGGGGACACCGAACACTGAAGCTTTCTTT. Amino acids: CASSLGTPNTEAFF.

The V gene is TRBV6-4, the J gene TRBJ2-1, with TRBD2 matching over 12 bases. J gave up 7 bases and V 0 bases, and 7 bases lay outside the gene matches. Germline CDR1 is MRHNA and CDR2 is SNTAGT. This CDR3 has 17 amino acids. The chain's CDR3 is CASSDSLAGGGANEQFF. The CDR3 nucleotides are TGTGCCAGCAGTGACTCCCTAGCGGGAGGGGGGGCTAATGAGCAGTTCTTC.

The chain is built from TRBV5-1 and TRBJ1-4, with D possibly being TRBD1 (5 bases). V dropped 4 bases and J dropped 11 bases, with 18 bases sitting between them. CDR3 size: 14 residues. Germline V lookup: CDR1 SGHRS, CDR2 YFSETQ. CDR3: CASSRGTQSEKLFF. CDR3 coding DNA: TGCGCCAGCAGCCGGGGGACCCAAAGTGAGAAACTGTTTTTT.

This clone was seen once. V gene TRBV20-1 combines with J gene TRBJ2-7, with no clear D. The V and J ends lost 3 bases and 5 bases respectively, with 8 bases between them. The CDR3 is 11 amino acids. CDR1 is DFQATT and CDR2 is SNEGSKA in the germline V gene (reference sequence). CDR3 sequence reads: CSASRGDEQYF. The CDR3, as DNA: TGCAGTGCTAGCCGAGGTGACGAGCAGTACTTC.

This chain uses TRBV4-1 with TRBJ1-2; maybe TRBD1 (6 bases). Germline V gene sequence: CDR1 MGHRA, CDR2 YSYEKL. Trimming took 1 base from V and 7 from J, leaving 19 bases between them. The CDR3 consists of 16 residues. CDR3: CASSQARPTGQGGYTF. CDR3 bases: TGCGCCAGCAGCCAAGCCCGCCCGACAGGCCAGGGTGGCTACACCTTC.

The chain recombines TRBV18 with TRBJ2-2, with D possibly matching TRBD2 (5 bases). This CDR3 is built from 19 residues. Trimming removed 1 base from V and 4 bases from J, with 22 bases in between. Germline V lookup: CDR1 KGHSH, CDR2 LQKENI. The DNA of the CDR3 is TGTGCCAGCTCACCACTCATCCTCCCGACGCGGAGCGGCACCGGGGAGCTGTTTTTT. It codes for CASSPLILPTRSGTGELFF.

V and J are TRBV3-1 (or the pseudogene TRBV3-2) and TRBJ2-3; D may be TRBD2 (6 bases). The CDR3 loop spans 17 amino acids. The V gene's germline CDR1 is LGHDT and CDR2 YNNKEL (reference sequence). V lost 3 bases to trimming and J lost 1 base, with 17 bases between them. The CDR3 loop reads CASSHIRSTGGTDTQYF. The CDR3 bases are TGTGCCAGCAGCCACATAAGGTCAACGGGGGGCACAGATACGCAGTATTTT.

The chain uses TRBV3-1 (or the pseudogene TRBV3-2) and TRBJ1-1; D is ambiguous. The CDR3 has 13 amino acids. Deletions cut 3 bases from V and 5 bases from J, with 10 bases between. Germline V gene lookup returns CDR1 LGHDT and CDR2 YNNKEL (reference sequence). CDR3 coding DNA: TGTGCCAGCAGCCAGCACGGAGAGACTGAAGCTTTCTTT. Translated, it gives CASSQHGETEAFF.

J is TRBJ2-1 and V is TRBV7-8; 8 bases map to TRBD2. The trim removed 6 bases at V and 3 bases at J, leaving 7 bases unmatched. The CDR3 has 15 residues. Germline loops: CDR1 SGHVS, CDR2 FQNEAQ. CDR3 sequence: CASSPRGGLYNEQFF. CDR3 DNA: TGTGCCAGCAGTCCACGGGGGGGCCTCTACAATGAGCAGTTCTTC. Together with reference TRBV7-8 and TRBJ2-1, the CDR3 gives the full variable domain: GAGVSQSPRYKVAKRGQDVALRCDPISGHVSLFWYQQALGQGPEFLTYFQNEAQLDKSGLPSDRFFAERPEGSVSTLKIQRTQQEDSAVYLCASSPRGGLYNEQFFGPGTRLTVL.

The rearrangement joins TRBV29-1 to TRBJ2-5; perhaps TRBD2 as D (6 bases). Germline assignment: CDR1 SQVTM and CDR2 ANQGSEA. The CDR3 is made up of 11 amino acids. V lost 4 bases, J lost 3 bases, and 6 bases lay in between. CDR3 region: CSVAGEETQYF. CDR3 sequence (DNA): TGCAGCGTTGCGGGGGAAGAGACCCAGTACTTC.

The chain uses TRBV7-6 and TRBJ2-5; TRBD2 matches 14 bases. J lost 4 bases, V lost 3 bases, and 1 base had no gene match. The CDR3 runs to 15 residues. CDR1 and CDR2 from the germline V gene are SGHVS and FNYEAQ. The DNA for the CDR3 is TGTGCCAGCAGCTTTGGGACTAGCGGGGGAGAGACCCAGTACTTC. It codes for CASSFGTSGGETQYF.

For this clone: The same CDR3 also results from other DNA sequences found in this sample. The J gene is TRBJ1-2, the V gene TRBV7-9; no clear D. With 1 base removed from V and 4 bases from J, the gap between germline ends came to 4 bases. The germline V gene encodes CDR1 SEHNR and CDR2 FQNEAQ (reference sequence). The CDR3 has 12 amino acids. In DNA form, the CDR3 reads TGTGCCAGCAGCTTAGACAGCTATGGCTACACCTTC. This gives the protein CASSLDSYGYTF.

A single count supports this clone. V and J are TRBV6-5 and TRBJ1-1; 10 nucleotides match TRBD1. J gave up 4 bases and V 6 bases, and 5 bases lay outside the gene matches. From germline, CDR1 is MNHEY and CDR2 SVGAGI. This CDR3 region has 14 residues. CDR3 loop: CASSPGTGVTEAFF. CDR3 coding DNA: TGTGCCAGCAGCCCCGGGACAGGGGTCACTGAAGCTTTCTTT.

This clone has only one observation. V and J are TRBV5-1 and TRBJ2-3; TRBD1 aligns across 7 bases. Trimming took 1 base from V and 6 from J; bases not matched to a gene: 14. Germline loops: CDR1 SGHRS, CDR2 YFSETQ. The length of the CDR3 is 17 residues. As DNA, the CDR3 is TGCGCCAGCAGCTTGAGAGGGAGACAGGGTGACTGGGATACGCAGTATTTT. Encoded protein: CASSLRGRQGDWDTQYF.

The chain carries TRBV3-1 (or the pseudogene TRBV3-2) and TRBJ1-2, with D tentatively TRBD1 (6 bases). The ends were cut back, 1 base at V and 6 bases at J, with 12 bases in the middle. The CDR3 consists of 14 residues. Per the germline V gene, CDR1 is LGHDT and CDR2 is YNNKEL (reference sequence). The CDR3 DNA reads TGTGCCAGCAGCCAAGGCGGACAGCACAATGGCTACACCTTC. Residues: CASSQGGQHNGYTF.

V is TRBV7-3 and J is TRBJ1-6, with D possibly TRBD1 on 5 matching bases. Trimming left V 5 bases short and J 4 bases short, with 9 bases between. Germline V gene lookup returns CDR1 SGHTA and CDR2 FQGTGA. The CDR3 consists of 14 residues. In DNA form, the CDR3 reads TGTGCCAGCAGCCCAACAGGATATAATTCACCCCTCCACTTT. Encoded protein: CASSPTGYNSPLHF.

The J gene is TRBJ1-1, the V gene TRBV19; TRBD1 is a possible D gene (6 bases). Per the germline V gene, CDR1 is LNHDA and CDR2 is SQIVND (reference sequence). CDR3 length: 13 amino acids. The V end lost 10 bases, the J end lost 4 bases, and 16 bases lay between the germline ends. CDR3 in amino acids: CAISRRGLTEAFF. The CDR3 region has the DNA TGTGCCATCTCCCGGCGGGGGCTCACTGAAGCTTTCTTT.